This T cell receptor (beta chain) was profiled in a study of blood T cell repertoires in COVID-19. In the study overall: From the United States, Italy and Spain came samples of acute and convalescent COVID-19. T cells, B-cell-depleted T cells, or PBMCs provided the cDNA or gDNA that served as material.

Looked up from germline, CDR1 is SGHNT and CDR2 is YENEEA. Trimming took 2 bases from V and 8 from J, leaving 18 bases between them. This CDR3 has 15 residues. This clone was counted only a few times. The authors' processing: From reference gene primer amplification, estimates of nucleated cell counts were derived. Sequencing was performed with immunoSEQ multiplex PCR; in TCRdb, only in-frame clones are kept and a portion is missing. V, J and clone size derive from that table, while D and trimming were established from the DNA sequence. The sample lists more than 60,000 clones; about four fifths were seen once. Patients from Seattle were sampled longitudinally, starting during active infection.

The sequencing input was peripheral blood. The clonotype was recovered from a man aged 50-59 years with COVID-19, enrolled during active disease. The rearrangement joins TRBV11-3 to TRBJ1-2; D unclear. Written as DNA, the CDR3 is TGTGCCAGCAGCTTAAATCGGCCCCGGAGGTTGGGCTACACCTTC. Translation: CASSLNRPRRLGYTF.